The clone carrying this T cell receptor beta chain was seen once. This entry belongs to a study of blood T cells in healthy people across ages. Primers used in a second PCR of roughly 6 to 11 cycles were a sample-barcoded 5' primer and a J-beta primer mix. TCRdb recomputed calls from the 5' RACE reads with MiXCR, one row per CDR3 protein. The table includes around 900,000 distinct CDR3 sequences, 29% detected once. V was cut by 5 bases and J by 0 bases, with 11 bases left in between. Per the germline V gene, CDR1 is SQVTM and CDR2 is ANQGSEA. This CDR3 has 15 amino acids. Sequencing was performed on blood. This chain links TRBV29-1 with TRBJ2-6, with D tentatively TRBD1 (6 bases). The origin of this receptor is a woman older than 75 in good health. As DNA, the CDR3 is TGCAGCGTTAAAACAGGGTCCTCTGGGGCCAACGTCCTGACTTTC. It codes for CSVKTGSSGANVLTF.